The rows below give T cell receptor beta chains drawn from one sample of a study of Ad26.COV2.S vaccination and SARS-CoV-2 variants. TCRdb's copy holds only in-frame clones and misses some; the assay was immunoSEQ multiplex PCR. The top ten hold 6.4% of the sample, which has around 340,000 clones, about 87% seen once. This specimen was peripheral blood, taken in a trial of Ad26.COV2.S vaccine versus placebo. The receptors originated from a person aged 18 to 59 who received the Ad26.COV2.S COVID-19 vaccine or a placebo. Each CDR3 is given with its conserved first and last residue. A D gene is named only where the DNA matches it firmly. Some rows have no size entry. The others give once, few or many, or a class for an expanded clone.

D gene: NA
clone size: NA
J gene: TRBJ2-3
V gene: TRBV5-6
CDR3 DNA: TGTGCCAGCACCCTGGGGGGTGTGACAGATACGCAGTATTTT
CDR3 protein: CASTLGGVTDTQYF

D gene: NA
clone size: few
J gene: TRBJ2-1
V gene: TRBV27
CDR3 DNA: TGTGCCAGCAAATGGGGAACCTACAATGAGCAGTTCTTC
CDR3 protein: CASKWGTYNEQFF

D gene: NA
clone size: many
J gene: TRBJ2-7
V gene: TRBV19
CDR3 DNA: TGTGCCAGTAGTATAAGGGGGGCCGGAAGACGCGAGCAGTACTTC
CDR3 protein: CASSIRGAGRREQYF

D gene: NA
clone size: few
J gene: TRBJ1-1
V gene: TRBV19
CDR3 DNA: TGTGCCAGTAGTTTCAGCCCGAACACTGAAGCTTTCTTT
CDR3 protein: CASSFSPNTEAFF

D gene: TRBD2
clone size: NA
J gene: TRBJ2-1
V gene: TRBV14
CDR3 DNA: TGTGCCAGCAGCCAAGATCCTAGGGGACTAGCGGGAGCTCGGGGGCAGTTCTTC
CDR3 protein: CASSQDPRGLAGARGQFF

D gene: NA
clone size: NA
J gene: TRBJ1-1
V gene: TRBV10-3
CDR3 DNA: TGTGCCATCAAAGGGGAGACAGAGAACACTGAAGCTTTCTTT
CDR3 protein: CAIKGETENTEAFF

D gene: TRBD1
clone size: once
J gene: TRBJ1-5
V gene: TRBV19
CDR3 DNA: TGTGCCGCAGGGGGCGGAGGGGGTCAGCCCCAGCATTTT
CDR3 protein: CAAGGGGGQPQHF

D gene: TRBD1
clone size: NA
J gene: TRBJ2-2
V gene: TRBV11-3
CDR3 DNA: TGTGCCAGCAGCTCAGGACAGGGGAACACCGGGGAGCTGTTTTTT
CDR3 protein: CASSSGQGNTGELFF

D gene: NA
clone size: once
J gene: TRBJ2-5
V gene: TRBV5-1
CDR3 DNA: TGCGCCAGCACCCTGACAGCACGGGAGACCCAGTACTTC
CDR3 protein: CASTLTARETQYF

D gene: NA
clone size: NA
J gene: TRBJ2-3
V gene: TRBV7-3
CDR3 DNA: TGTGCCAGCAGCTCGGGGGGCCATAACACAGATACGCAGTATTTT
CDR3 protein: CASSSGGHNTDTQYF

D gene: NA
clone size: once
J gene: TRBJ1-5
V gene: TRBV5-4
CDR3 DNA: TGTGCCAGCAGCTTGGTCGGTCAGCCCCAGCATTTT
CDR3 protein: CASSLVGQPQHF

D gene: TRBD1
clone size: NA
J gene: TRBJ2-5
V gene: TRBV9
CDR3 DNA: TGTGCCAGCAGCGTAGCTACAGGGACAGGGAAAGAGACCCAGTACTTC
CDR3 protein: CASSVATGTGKETQYF

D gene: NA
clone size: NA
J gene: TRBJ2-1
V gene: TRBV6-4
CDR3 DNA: TGTGCCAGCAGTGACTCGAGGGGGGCGGCCACTGAGCAGTTCTTC
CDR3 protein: CASSDSRGAATEQFF

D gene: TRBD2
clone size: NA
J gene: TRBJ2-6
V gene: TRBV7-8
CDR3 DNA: TGTGCCAGCAGCTTATCCCAGGGACTAGTGGTTACTGGGGCCAACGTCCTGACTTTC
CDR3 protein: CASSLSQGLVVTGANVLTF

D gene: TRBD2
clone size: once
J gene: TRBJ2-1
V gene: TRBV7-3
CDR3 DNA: TGTGCCAGCAGCGCTCCGGGACTAGCGGCCCGGGGGCAGTTCTTC
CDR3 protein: CASSAPGLAARGQFF

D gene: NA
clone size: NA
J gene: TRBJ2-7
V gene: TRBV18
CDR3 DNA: TGTGCCAGCTCACGGGACCCCTACGAGCAGTACTTC
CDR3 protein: CASSRDPYEQYF

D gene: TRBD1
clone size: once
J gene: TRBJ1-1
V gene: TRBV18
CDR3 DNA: TGTGCCAGCTCACCACCGACATACCAGACAGGGGGGACTGAAGCTTTCTTT
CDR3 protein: CASSPPTYQTGGTEAFF

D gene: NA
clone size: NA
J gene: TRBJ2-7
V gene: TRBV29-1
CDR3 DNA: TGCAGCGTTGAAGTAGGGGGGAGAGGGATGGAGTACTTC
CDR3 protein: CSVEVGGRGMEYF

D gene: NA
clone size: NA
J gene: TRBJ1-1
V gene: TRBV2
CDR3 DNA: TGTGCCAGCAGGACGGCACTAGGGAGGAACACTGAAGCTTTCTTT
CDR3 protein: CASRTALGRNTEAFF

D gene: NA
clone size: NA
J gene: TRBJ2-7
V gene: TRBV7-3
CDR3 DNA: TGTGCCAGCAAACCGGTGGCAGGGGTCTACGAGCAGTACTTC
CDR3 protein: CASKPVAGVYEQYF

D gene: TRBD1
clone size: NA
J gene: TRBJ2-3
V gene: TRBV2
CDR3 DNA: TGTGCCAGAGACCATGGACAGGGGAAAAGCACAGATACGCAGTATTTT
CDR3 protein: CARDHGQGKSTDTQYF

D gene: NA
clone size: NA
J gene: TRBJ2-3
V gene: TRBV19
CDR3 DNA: TGTGCCAGTACCGACAGACCAGTAGGGGCAGATACGCAGTATTTT
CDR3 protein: CASTDRPVGADTQYF

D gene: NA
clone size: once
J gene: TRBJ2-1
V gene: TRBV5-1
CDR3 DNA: TGCGCCAGCAGCTCCGTCTCCGGAAACAATGAGCAGTTCTTC
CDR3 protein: CASSSVSGNNEQFF

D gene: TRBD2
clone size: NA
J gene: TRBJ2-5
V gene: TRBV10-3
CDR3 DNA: TGTGCCATCGGACTAGCGGGGGCACAAGAGACCCAGTACTTC
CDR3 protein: CAIGLAGAQETQYF

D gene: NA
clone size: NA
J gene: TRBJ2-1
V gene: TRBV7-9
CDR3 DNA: TGTGCCAGCAGCGCGGGACAGCATACCAATGAGCAGTTCTTC
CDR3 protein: CASSAGQHTNEQFF

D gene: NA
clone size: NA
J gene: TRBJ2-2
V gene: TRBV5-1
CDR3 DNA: TGCGCCAGCATACCCCCGGCGAAGGACAACACCGGGGAGCTGTTTTTT
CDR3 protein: CASIPPAKDNTGELFF

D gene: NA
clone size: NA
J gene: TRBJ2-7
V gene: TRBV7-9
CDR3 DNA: TGTGCCAGCAGCTTTTCCCCTCACGGGGAACCCTACGAGCAGTACTTC
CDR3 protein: CASSFSPHGEPYEQYF

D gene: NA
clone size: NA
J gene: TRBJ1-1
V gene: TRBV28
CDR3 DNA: TGTGCCAGCAGCACCGACCACAGGGTCACTGAAGCTTTCTTT
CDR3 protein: CASSTDHRVTEAFF

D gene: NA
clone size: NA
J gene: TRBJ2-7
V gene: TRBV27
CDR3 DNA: TGTGCCAGCAGTTTTTTCGGGGGCTACGAGCAGTACTTC
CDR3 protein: CASSFFGGYEQYF

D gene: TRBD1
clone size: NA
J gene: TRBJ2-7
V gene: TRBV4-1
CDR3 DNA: TGCGCCAGCAGCCAAGATTCCTACAGGGGACAGGGTCCCAGGGAGCAGTACTTC
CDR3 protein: CASSQDSYRGQGPREQYF

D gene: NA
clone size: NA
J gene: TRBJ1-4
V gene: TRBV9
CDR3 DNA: TGTGCCAGCAGCGTATTAGGCGAAAAACTGTTTTTT
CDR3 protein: CASSVLGEKLFF

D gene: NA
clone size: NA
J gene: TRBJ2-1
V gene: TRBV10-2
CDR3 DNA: TGCGCCAGCAGCCCGGCAAATGAGCAGTTCTTC
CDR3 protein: CASSPANEQFF

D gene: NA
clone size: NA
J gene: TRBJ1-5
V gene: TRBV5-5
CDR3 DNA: TGTGCCAGCAGCTTCCGTCCTACGGGGACGGATCAGCCCCAGCATTTT
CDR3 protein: CASSFRPTGTDQPQHF

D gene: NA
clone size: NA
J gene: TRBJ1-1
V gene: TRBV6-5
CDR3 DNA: TGTGCCAGCACCAGTACCACAGGTCCGAACACTGAAGCTTTCTTT
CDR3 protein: CASTSTTGPNTEAFF

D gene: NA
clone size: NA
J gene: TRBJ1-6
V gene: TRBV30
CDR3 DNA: TGTGCCACAAGAGGGTCTTATAATTCACCCCTCCACTTT
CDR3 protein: CATRGSYNSPLHF

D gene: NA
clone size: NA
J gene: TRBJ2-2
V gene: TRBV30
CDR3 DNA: TGTGCCTGGATTAAACCTCCGGCACAAGTCACCGGGGAGCTGTTTTTT
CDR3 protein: CAWIKPPAQVTGELFF

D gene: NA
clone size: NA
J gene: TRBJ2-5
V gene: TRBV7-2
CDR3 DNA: TGTGCCAGCAGCCCGTCTGTAGGAGAGTGGGAGACCCAGTACTTC
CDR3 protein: CASSPSVGEWETQYF

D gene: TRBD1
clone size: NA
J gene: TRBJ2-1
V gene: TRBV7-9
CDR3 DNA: TGTGCCAGCAGCTCCAGGGGGAGCTCCTACAATGAGCAGTTCTTC
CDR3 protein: CASSSRGSSYNEQFF

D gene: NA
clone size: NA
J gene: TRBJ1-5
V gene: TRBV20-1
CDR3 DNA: TGCAGTGCTAGTGTTAGCAATCAGCCCCAGCATTTT
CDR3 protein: CSASVSNQPQHF

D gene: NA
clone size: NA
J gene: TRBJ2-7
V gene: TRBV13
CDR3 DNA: TGTGCCAGCAGCCGGATGGGACGGCACTACGAGCAGTACTTC
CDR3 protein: CASSRMGRHYEQYF

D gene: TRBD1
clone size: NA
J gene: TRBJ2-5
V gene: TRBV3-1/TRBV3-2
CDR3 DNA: TGTGCCAGCAGCCTTCTGGCACTCCGGGACAGGGGTCAAGAGACCCAGTACTTC
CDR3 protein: CASSLLALRDRGQETQYF

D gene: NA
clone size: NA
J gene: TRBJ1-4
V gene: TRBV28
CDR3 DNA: TGTGCCAGCAGTTCGATCGGTGCAACTAATGAAAAACTGTTTTTT
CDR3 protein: CASSSIGATNEKLFF

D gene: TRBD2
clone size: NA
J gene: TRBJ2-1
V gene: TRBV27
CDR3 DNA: TGTGCCAGCAGTTCTTCCGGGAGGTACAATGAGCAGTTCTTC
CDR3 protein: CASSSSGRYNEQFF

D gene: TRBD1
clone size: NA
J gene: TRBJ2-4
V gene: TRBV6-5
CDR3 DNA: TGTGCCAGCAGTTATGGGACAGGGGTAGGGAAAAACATTCAGTACTTC
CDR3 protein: CASSYGTGVGKNIQYF

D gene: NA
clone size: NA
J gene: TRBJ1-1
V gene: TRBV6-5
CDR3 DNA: TGTGCCAGTTCAGACGGGGGGGAAGCTTTCTTT
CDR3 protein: CASSDGGEAFF

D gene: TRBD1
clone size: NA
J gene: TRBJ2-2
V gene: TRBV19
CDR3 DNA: TGTGCCAGTAATAATAGGGACAGGGCTTACACCGGGGAGCTGTTTTTT
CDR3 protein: CASNNRDRAYTGELFF

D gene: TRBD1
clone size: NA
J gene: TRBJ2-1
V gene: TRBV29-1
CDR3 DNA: TGCAGCGTTGTTACCGAGACAGGGCAGTCCTCCTACAATGAGCAGTTCTTC
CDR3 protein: CSVVTETGQSSYNEQFF

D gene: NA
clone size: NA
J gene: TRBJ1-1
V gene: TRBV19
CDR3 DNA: TGTGCCAGTAAGAACAGGGCCCTTACTGAAGCTTTCTTT
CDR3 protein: CASKNRALTEAFF

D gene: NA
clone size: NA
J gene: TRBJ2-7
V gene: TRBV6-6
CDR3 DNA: TGTGCCAGCAGTTACTGGCCCAGCTCCTACGAGCAGTACTTC
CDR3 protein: CASSYWPSSYEQYF

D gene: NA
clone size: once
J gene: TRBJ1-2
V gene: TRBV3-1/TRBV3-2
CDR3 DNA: TGTGCCAGCAGCCCCCCGGACAGTCTCTATGGCTACACCTTC
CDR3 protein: CASSPPDSLYGYTF

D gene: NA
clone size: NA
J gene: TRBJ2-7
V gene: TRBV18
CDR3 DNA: TGTGCCAGCTCACCCACAGACTACGAGCAGTACTTC
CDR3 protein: CASSPTDYEQYF